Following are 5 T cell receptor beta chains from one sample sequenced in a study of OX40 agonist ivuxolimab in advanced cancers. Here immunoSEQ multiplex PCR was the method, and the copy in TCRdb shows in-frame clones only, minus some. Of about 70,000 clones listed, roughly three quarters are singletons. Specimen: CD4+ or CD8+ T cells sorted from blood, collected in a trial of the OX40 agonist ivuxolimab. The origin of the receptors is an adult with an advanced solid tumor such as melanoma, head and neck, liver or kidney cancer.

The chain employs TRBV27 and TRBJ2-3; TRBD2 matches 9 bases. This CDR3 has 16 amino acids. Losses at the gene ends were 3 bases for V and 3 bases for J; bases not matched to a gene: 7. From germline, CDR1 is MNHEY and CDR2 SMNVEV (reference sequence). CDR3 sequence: CASSFRGGARTDTQYF. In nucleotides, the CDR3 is TGTGCCAGCAGTTTCCGCGGGGGGGCGAGGACAGATACGCAGTATTTT.

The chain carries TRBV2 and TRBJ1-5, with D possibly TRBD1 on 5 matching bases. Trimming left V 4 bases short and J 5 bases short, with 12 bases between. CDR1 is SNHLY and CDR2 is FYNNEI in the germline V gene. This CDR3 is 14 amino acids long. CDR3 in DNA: TGTGCCAGCAGTGGCTCCAGGGACTATCAGCCCCAGCATTTT. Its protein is CASSGSRDYQPQHF.

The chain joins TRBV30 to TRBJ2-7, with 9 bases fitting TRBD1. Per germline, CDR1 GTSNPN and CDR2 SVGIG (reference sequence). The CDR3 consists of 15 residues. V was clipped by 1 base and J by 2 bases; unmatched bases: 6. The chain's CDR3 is CAWSGKTGGTYEQYF. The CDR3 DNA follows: TGTGCCTGGAGTGGAAAAACAGGGGGCACCTACGAGCAGTACTTC. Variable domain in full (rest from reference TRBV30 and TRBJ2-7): SQTIHQWPATLVQPVGSPLSLECTVEGTSNPNLYWYRQAAGRGLQLLFYSVGIGQISSEVPQNLSASRPQDRQFILSSKKLLLSDSGFYLCAWSGKTGGTYEQYFGPGTRLTVT.

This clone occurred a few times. The CDR3 DNA follows: TGTGCCAGCAGCAGGGACTACAATGAGCAGTTCTTC. Translation: CASSRDYNEQFF. J is TRBJ2-1 and V is TRBV7-9; D is unclear. V was clipped by 5 bases and J by 3 bases, with 5 bases between them. Per the germline V gene, CDR1 is SEHNR and CDR2 is FQNEAQ (reference sequence). The CDR3 is 12 amino acids.

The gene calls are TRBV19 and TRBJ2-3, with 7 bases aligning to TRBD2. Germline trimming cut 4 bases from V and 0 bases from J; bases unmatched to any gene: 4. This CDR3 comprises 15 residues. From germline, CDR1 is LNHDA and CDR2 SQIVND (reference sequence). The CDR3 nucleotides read TGTGCCAGTAGTAGGGGGGGGTCTAGCACAGATACGCAGTATTTT. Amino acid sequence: CASSRGGSSTDTQYF. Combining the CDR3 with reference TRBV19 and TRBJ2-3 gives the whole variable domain DGGITQSPKYLFRKEGQNVTLSCEQNLNHDAMYWYRQDPGQGLRLIYYSQIVNDFQKGDIAEGYSVSREKKESFPLTVTSAQKNPTAFYLCASSRGGSSTDTQYFGPGTRLTVL.